A selection of T cell receptor beta chains follows, all from one sample in a study of T cell repertoires in aging, cancer and after chemotherapy. Each CDR3 protein gets one entry after TCRdb re-called the multiplex PCR reads with MiXCR. The profile shows more than 10,000 distinct CDR3 sequences, 21% of them singletons. Sequences were obtained from blood. These TCRs come from a human donor in good health. CDR3s include the opening cysteine and the closing phenylalanine or tryptophan. Fields, in order: J gene, V gene, D gene, clone size, CDR3 protein, CDR3 DNA. A D gene is named only where the DNA matches it firmly. Not all rows give a size; the values are once, few, many and, for expanded clones, a class.

j_gene: TRBJ2-7; v_gene: TRBV7-2; d_gene: .; abundance: medium-sized; CDR3aa: CASSSLYEQYF; CDR3nt: TGTGCCAGCAGCTCACTCTACGAGCAGTACTTC
j_gene: TRBJ2-7; v_gene: TRBV15; d_gene: TRBD1; abundance: medium-sized; CDR3aa: CATSRDRGLGEQYF; CDR3nt: TGTGCCACCAGCAGAGACAGGGGGCTCGGGGAGCAGTACTTC
j_gene: TRBJ2-3; v_gene: TRBV6-2/TRBV6-3; d_gene: .; abundance: .; CDR3aa: CASSYSSGGGTDTQYF; CDR3nt: TGTGCCAGCAGTTACTCGAGTGGCGGGGGCACAGATACGCAGTATTTT
j_gene: TRBJ1-2; v_gene: TRBV7-5; d_gene: .; abundance: once; CDR3aa: CISVSARGYGYTF; CDR3nt: .
j_gene: TRBJ2-5; v_gene: TRBV11-3; d_gene: TRBD1; abundance: .; CDR3aa: CASSKGQDQETQYF; CDR3nt: TGTGCCAGCAGCAAAGGACAGGACCAAGAGACCCAGTACTTC
j_gene: TRBJ1-5; v_gene: TRBV12-3/TRBV12-4; d_gene: .; abundance: few; CDR3aa: CASKRGGQTSNQPRHF; CDR3nt: TGTGCCAGCAAGAGGGGGGGGCAGACTAGCAATCAGCCCCGGCATTTT
j_gene: TRBJ1-1; v_gene: TRBV7-2; d_gene: .; abundance: .; CDR3aa: CASSQDRIGDTEAFF; CDR3nt: TGTGCCAGCAGCCAGGATCGTATAGGGGACACTGAAGCTTTCTTT
j_gene: TRBJ1-3; v_gene: TRBV6-5; d_gene: .; abundance: medium-sized; CDR3aa: CASSSSRGNTIYF; CDR3nt: TGTGCCAGCAGTTCTTCACGTGGAAACACCATATATTTT
j_gene: TRBJ2-7; v_gene: TRBV23-1; d_gene: TRBD1; abundance: .; CDR3aa: CASSRPDRGCHEQYF; CDR3nt: TGCGCCAGCAGTCGGCCGGACAGGGGATGCCACGAGCAGTACTTC
j_gene: TRBJ1-1; v_gene: TRBV27; d_gene: TRBD1; abundance: few; CDR3aa: CASSLSGTGYNTEAFF; CDR3nt: TGTGCCAGCAGTTTATCTGGGACAGGGTATAACACTGAAGCTTTCTTT
j_gene: TRBJ1-4; v_gene: TRBV11-2; d_gene: .; abundance: few; CDR3aa: CASSFGFNEKLFF; CDR3nt: TGTGCCAGCAGCTTCGGCTTTAATGAAAAACTGTTTTTT
j_gene: TRBJ1-1; v_gene: TRBV6-5; d_gene: .; abundance: medium-sized; CDR3aa: CASSYWGEAFF; CDR3nt: TGTGCCAGCAGTTACTGGGGTGAAGCTTTCTTT
j_gene: TRBJ2-2; v_gene: TRBV7-2; d_gene: .; abundance: .; CDR3aa: CASSQASDPSGELFF; CDR3nt: TGTGCCAGCAGCCAAGCCTCGGACCCCTCCGGGGAGCTGTTTTTT
j_gene: TRBJ2-2; v_gene: TRBV29-1; d_gene: TRBD1; abundance: medium-sized; CDR3aa: CSVGTGTDYTGELFF; CDR3nt: TGCAGCGTAGGGACCGGGACAGACTACACCGGGGAGCTGTTTTTT
j_gene: TRBJ2-3; v_gene: TRBV27; d_gene: .; abundance: many; CDR3aa: CASSTGGSTDTQYF; CDR3nt: TGTGCCAGCAGTACGGGGGGCAGCACAGATACGCAGTATTTT
j_gene: TRBJ1-2; v_gene: TRBV15; d_gene: .; abundance: medium-sized; CDR3aa: CATSRDRAVYGYTF; CDR3nt: TGTGCCACCAGCAGAGATAGGGCTGTCTATGGCTACACCTTC
j_gene: TRBJ2-7; v_gene: TRBV19; d_gene: TRBD1; abundance: .; CDR3aa: CASSITTGGEAEQYF; CDR3nt: TGTGCCAGTAGCATTACGACAGGGGGCGAAGCCGAGCAGTACTTC
j_gene: TRBJ1-1; v_gene: TRBV6-4; d_gene: .; abundance: .; CDR3aa: CARSATAGMTEAFF; CDR3nt: TGTGCCAGATCAGCGACAGCAGGGATGACTGAAGCTTTCTTT
j_gene: TRBJ2-3; v_gene: TRBV29-1; d_gene: TRBD2; abundance: medium-sized; CDR3aa: CSAPASGIDTQYF; CDR3nt: TGCAGCGCCCCTGCGAGCGGGATTGATACGCAGTATTTT
j_gene: TRBJ1-4; v_gene: TRBV4-1; d_gene: .; abundance: few; CDR3aa: CASSQARREEKLFF; CDR3nt: TGCGCCAGCAGCCAAGCCAGGAGAGAGGAAAAACTGTTTTTT
j_gene: TRBJ2-1; v_gene: TRBV20-1; d_gene: TRBD2; abundance: few; CDR3aa: CSASAGLEFNEQFF; CDR3nt: TGCAGTGCTAGTGCCGGACTAGAGTTTAATGAGCAGTTCTTC
j_gene: TRBJ2-7; v_gene: TRBV29-1; d_gene: TRBD1; abundance: .; CDR3aa: CSVGGRDEQYF; CDR3nt: TGCAGCGTAGGGGGCCGGGACGAGCAGTACTTC
j_gene: TRBJ2-7; v_gene: TRBV20-1; d_gene: .; abundance: .; CDR3aa: CSALFRRDSYEQYF; CDR3nt: TGCAGTGCTCTCTTTAGACGAGACTCCTACGAGCAGTACTTC
j_gene: TRBJ2-5; v_gene: TRBV7-9; d_gene: .; abundance: few; CDR3aa: CASSTKKETQYF; CDR3nt: TGTGCCAGCAGCACCAAGAAAGAGACCCAGTACTTC
j_gene: TRBJ1-2; v_gene: TRBV7-9; d_gene: .; abundance: medium-sized; CDR3aa: CASSLGVGRPGYTF; CDR3nt: TGTGCCAGCAGCTTAGGAGTTGGCCGTCCTGGCTACACCTTC
j_gene: TRBJ2-3; v_gene: TRBV6-5; d_gene: .; abundance: few; CDR3aa: CASSYSYDLRDTQYF; CDR3nt: TGTGCCAGCAGTTACTCCTACGACCTACGGGATACGCAGTATTTT
j_gene: TRBJ1-2; v_gene: TRBV6-6; d_gene: TRBD1; abundance: medium-sized; CDR3aa: CASSYSTPLGQGGGYTF; CDR3nt: TGTGCCAGCAGTTACTCGACCCCCTTAGGACAGGGAGGCGGCTACACCTTC
j_gene: TRBJ2-2; v_gene: TRBV20-1; d_gene: .; abundance: few; CDR3aa: CSAAGLGDTGELFF; CDR3nt: TGCAGTGCTGCAGGGTTGGGGGACACCGGGGAGCTGTTTTTT